Reported below is one TCR beta chain. These data belong to a study of blood T cell repertoires in COVID-19. For the study at large: The origin of the acute and convalescent COVID-19 samples was the United States, Italy and Spain. PBMCs, B-cell-depleted T cells, or T cells were the source of the cDNA or gDNA that made up the material.

In the source study's methods: Quantification of nucleated cells was approximated via reference gene primer amplification. TCRdb's copy holds only in-frame clones and misses some; the assay was immunoSEQ multiplex PCR. The V and J calls and clone size come from that table; D and trimming were worked out from the DNA. The sample contains about 80,000 clones, roughly 80% of which appear only once. This CDR3 has 15 amino acids. The germline CDR1 and CDR2 sequences are SGHTA and FQGTGA. V was pared by 2 bases and J by 5 bases, with 5 bases of the junction left unmatched. The chain uses TRBV7-3 and TRBJ2-3, with 9 positions matching TRBD2. The sequence came from a man in his fifties or sixties with active or convalescent COVID-19. Sequencing was carried out using peripheral blood. The CDR3 nucleotides are TGTGCCAGCAGCTTAGCGGGGGGGCACCAAGATACGCAGTATTTT. Amino acids: CASSLAGGHQDTQYF.